Following are 29 T cell receptor beta chains from one sample sequenced in a study of OX40 agonist ivuxolimab in advanced cancers. The repertoire was sequenced with immunoSEQ multiplex PCR; TCRdb's copy has only in-frame clones and lacks some. This table holds fewer than 75,000 clones, about 91% found once. The material was CD4+ or CD8+ T cells sorted from blood, obtained in a trial of the OX40 agonist ivuxolimab. These receptors were taken from an adult with an advanced solid tumor such as melanoma, head and neck, liver or kidney cancer.

The rearrangement links TRBV29-1 to TRBJ1-2, with 9 bases that match TRBD1. V dropped 6 bases and J dropped 1; count of bases not matched to a gene: 12. The CDR3 runs to 16 residues. Germline CDR1 SQVTM, CDR2 ANQGSEA. The CDR3 sequence: CSVSQGAGVINYGYTF. The CDR3 DNA is TGCAGCGTCTCACAGGGGGCCGGGGTTATTAACTATGGCTACACCTTC.

This sequence joins TRBV7-3 and TRBJ2-1; D unclear. Deletions cut 2 bases from V and 7 bases from J, with 18 bases between. The CDR3 consists of 16 residues. CDR1 and CDR2 from the germline V gene are SGHTA and FQGTGA. DNA for the CDR3: TGTGCCAGCAGCTTAGGTTCCACGAGAATAGGGAATGAGCAGTTCTTC. This codes for CASSLGSTRIGNEQFF.

The chain couples TRBV5-8 to TRBJ1-5, with 8 positions matching TRBD1. J lost 1 base, V lost 3 bases, and 3 bases had no gene match. CDR1 and CDR2 from the germline V gene are SGHTS and YDEGEE. The CDR3 has 15 amino acids. The CDR3 DNA reads TGTGCCAGCAGCTACCGGACAGGGAGCAATCAGCCCCAGCATTTT. Encoded protein: CASSYRTGSNQPQHF.

CDR3 DNA sequence: TGTGCCAGCAGCCCGGGGACCCAGGGGGCAGATACGCAGTATTTT. It specifies CASSPGTQGADTQYF. The chain recombines TRBV7-3 with TRBJ2-3; 7 bases are shared with TRBD1. CDR1 and CDR2 (germline): SGHTA, FQGTGA. V trimming: 5 bases; J trimming: 4 bases; junction bases outside the gene matches: 9. This CDR3 comprises 15 residues.

The genes are TRBV7-9 and TRBJ2-5; D not certain. Germline CDR1 and CDR2: SEHNR and FQNEAQ (reference sequence). V was shortened by 1 base and J by 0 bases, with 9 bases between the two germline ends. CDR3 size: 15 residues. CDR3 coding DNA: TGTGCCAGCAGCTTAGGGGGAACGTACCAAGAGACCCAGTACTTC. Translating it yields CASSLGGTYQETQYF.

The rearrangement uses TRBV7-2 and TRBJ2-3, with D perhaps TRBD2 (6 bases). The CDR3 contains 16 residues. V was pared by 4 bases and J by 4 bases, with 18 bases between. Germline assignment: CDR1 SGHTA and CDR2 FQGNSA. The CDR3: CASSYQPPGEADTQYF. CDR3 nucleotides: TGTGCCAGCAGCTATCAACCCCCGGGAGAAGCAGATACGCAGTATTTT.

The chain couples TRBV19 to TRBJ1-1, with D possibly TRBD1 on 5 matching bases. Germline V gene lookup returns CDR1 LNHDA and CDR2 SQIVND (reference sequence). V gave up 8 bases and J gave up 1 base, with 17 bases separating them. The CDR3 totals 15 residues. This chain's CDR3 is CASHTSGGGNTEAFF. The CDR3, as DNA: TGTGCCAGTCACACTTCTGGGGGAGGGAACACTGAAGCTTTCTTT.

The chain uses TRBV30 and TRBJ1-2; possibly TRBD1 for D (5 bases). Per germline, CDR1 GTSNPN and CDR2 SVGIG (reference sequence). The germline V and J ends were trimmed by 3 bases and 8 bases, with 19 bases remaining between them. The CDR3 spans 14 residues. The CDR3, as DNA: TGTGCCTGGAGAGGGGCGGCAGGGAATGGCGGCTACACCTTC. It specifies CAWRGAAGNGGYTF.

The gene calls are TRBV5-1 and TRBJ2-7; D is uncertain. Germline V lookup: CDR1 SGHRS, CDR2 YFSETQ. V was clipped by 3 bases and J by 0 bases, with 16 bases between them. This CDR3 comprises 16 residues. CDR3 in DNA: TGCGCCAGCAGCTCGAGTCGACACGCAAGCTCCTACGAGCAGTACTTC. Protein sequence: CASSSSRHASSYEQYF.

The chain combines TRBV2 with TRBJ2-7, with a weak D call TRBD1 (5 bases). The CDR3 contains 14 residues. The germline gives CDR1 SNHLY, CDR2 FYNNEI. The V end lost 5 bases, the J end lost 6 bases, and 17 bases lay between the germline ends. Here the CDR3 DNA reads TGTGCCAGCAGTATGACAGTGCGCCGTTCCGAGCAGTACTTC. Its translation: CASSMTVRRSEQYF.

This chain uses TRBV6-1 with TRBJ2-7; 7 positions match TRBD1. The V gene's germline CDR1 is MNHNS and CDR2 SASEGT. Trimming at V came to 7 bases and at J to 5 bases, leaving 11 bases not matched to a gene. The CDR3 covers 14 residues. The CDR3 here is CASTEPGQADEQYF. CDR3 DNA: TGTGCCAGCACAGAACCAGGACAGGCGGACGAGCAGTACTTC.

V usage is TRBV7-9 and J usage is TRBJ2-5, with a possible D match to TRBD1 (6 bases). Germline V gene sequence: CDR1 SEHNR, CDR2 FQNEAQ (reference sequence). The germline V and J ends were trimmed by 3 bases and 5 bases, with 13 bases remaining between them. The CDR3 runs to 14 residues. For the CDR3, the DNA is TGTGCCAGCAGCTTTGTGGACAGAGGGGAGACCCAGTACTTC. Protein product: CASSFVDRGETQYF.

The J gene is TRBJ1-6, the V gene TRBV7-9; weak D call: TRBD1 (5 bases). Germline-derived CDR1 and CDR2 are SEHNR and FQNEAQ (reference sequence). V lost 1 base and J lost 7, with 8 bases in between. This CDR3 spans 14 amino acids. Here the CDR3 reads CASSLEGENSPLHF. The CDR3 DNA sequence: TGTGCCAGCAGCTTAGAAGGGGAGAATTCACCCCTCCACTTT.

V is TRBV4-1 and J is TRBJ1-2; 9 positions match TRBD1. Losses at the gene ends were 1 base for V and 4 bases for J; bases not matched to a gene: 4. The CDR3 is 15 amino acids. Germline assignment: CDR1 MGHRA and CDR2 YSYEKL. CDR3 DNA sequence: TGCGCCAGCAGCCAAGCGGGACAGGGTGTCTATGGCTACACCTTC. Translation: CASSQAGQGVYGYTF.

The rearrangement links TRBV2 to TRBJ1-4; D unclear. The CDR3 spans 11 residues. V gave up 4 bases and J gave up 5 bases, with 2 bases separating them. Germline V gives CDR1 SNHLY, CDR2 FYNNEI. This CDR3 is CASSVNEKLFF. The CDR3 region has the DNA TGTGCCAGCAGTGTGAATGAAAAACTGTTTTTT.

The chain links TRBV28 to TRBJ1-4; TRBD1 matches 10 bases. The CDR3 is 15 residues long. The V gene's germline CDR1 is MDHEN and CDR2 SYDVKM. V dropped 6 bases and J dropped 8; count of bases not matched to a gene: 9. For the CDR3, the DNA is TGTGCCAGCAGCCGGGGAGGGACAGGGGTCGAAAAACTGTTTTTT. The encoded protein is CASSRGGTGVEKLFF.

This clone has a single count. The V call is TRBV5-5, the J call TRBJ1-1; D uncertain. There are 14 residues in the CDR3. V was clipped by 6 bases and J by 5 bases, with 17 bases between them. Germline V gene data show CDR1 as SGHKS and CDR2 as YYEKEE (reference sequence). Here the CDR3 reads CASTETWVQTEAFF. Written as DNA, the CDR3 is TGTGCCAGCACCGAGACCTGGGTTCAAACTGAAGCTTTCTTT.

This clone is a singleton in its sample. The chain is built from TRBV5-1 and TRBJ1-1; 7 bases line up with TRBD1. Trimming removed 0 bases from V and 7 bases from J; junction bases left unmatched: 6. From germline, CDR1 is SGHRS and CDR2 YFSETQ. The CDR3 extends over 14 amino acids. The CDR3 DNA reads TGCGCCAGCAGCTTGGGCGGGACAGCTGTTGAAGCTTTCTTT. Amino acids: CASSLGGTAVEAFF.

Only a few counts were recorded for this clone. Mismatch with germline at one junction end may stem from a read error. The CDR3 reads CSVDGTFF. CDR3 coding DNA: TGCAGCGTGGATGGGACCTTCTTC. The chain links TRBV29-1 to TRBJ1-2; weak D call: TRBD1 (5 bases). The CDR3 is 8 amino acids. Germline V gene lookup returns CDR1 SQVTM and CDR2 ANQGSEA.

This clone has only one observation. In nucleotides, the CDR3 is TGTGCCAGCAGCTTAGCGGCCAGTCGTTACGAGCAGTACTTC. Protein product: CASSLAASRYEQYF. The genes are TRBV7-9 and TRBJ2-7; D ambiguous. The V and J ends lost 0 bases and 4 bases respectively, with 10 bases between them. Germline CDR1 is SEHNR and CDR2 is FQNEAQ (reference sequence). The CDR3 totals 14 residues.

This clone showed up just once. This chain joins TRBV28 and TRBJ2-3, with 8 nucleotides matching TRBD1. J lost 5 bases, V lost 1 base, and 11 bases had no gene match. This CDR3 spans 17 amino acids. CDR1 MDHEN and CDR2 SYDVKM come from the germline V gene. The CDR3 loop reads CASSLSFRTGRRDTQYF. CDR3 bases: TGTGCCAGCAGTTTATCTTTCAGGACAGGGAGACGAGATACGCAGTATTTT.

This sequence joins TRBV6-1 and TRBJ2-6; D is ambiguous. Germline assignment: CDR1 MNHNS and CDR2 SASEGT. The CDR3 is 14 residues long. Trimming stripped 7 bases from V and 0 bases from J, with 7 bases between. CDR3 region: CASKRISGANVLTF. The CDR3 DNA is TGTGCCAGCAAAAGGATCTCTGGGGCCAACGTCCTGACTTTC.

V gene TRBV7-9 combines with J gene TRBJ2-5, with 10 bases aligning to TRBD2. V gave up 3 bases and J gave up 2 bases; unmatched junction bases: 9. The CDR3 is made up of 17 amino acids. The germline gives CDR1 SEHNR, CDR2 FQNEAQ (reference sequence). DNA of the CDR3: TGTGCCAGCAGCTTCCTAGCGGGAGCCCTACCTCAAGAGACCCAGTACTTC. Its translation is CASSFLAGALPQETQYF.

This clone was detected a few times. The chain is built from TRBV29-1 and TRBJ1-1; 8 bases agree with TRBD1. V dropped 7 bases and J dropped 3; count of bases not matched to a gene: 7. The CDR3 contains 13 residues. CDR1 is SQVTM, CDR2 ANQGSEA, per germline. DNA of the CDR3: TGCAGCGCTGCGGGACAGGAAGACACTGAAGCTTTCTTT. As protein: CSAAGQEDTEAFF.

The genes are TRBV5-1 and TRBJ1-2; 7 bases line up with TRBD1. The trim removed 4 bases at V and 6 bases at J, leaving 9 bases unmatched. This CDR3 has 14 amino acids. The germline V gene encodes CDR1 SGHRS and CDR2 YFSETQ. CDR3 loop: CASSPGTADNGYTF. The CDR3 nucleotides read TGCGCCAGCAGCCCGGGGACAGCCGACAATGGCTACACCTTC.

This chain joins TRBV19 and TRBJ2-1; 7 bases align to TRBD1. The CDR3 covers 14 residues. Per the germline V gene, CDR1 is LNHDA and CDR2 is SQIVND (reference sequence). V shed 9 bases, J shed 13 bases, and the junction held 18 bases outside the gene matches. The CDR3 nucleotides read TGTGCCAGCCAATATGACAGGGCCTCAATGCATCAGTTCTTC. This gives the protein CASQYDRASMHQFF.

This rearrangement joins TRBV4-1 to TRBJ2-7, with D hard to call. Germline lookup yields CDR1 MGHRA and CDR2 YSYEKL. This CDR3 is built from 13 residues. Between the trimmed V and J ends, which lost 2 bases and 5 bases, there was a span of 10 bases. CDR3 nucleotides: TGCGCCAGCAGCCAATACCCCCGGGACGAGCAGTACTTC. It translates to CASSQYPRDEQYF.

The rearrangement links TRBV19 to TRBJ2-7, with 8 bases fitting TRBD1. CDR3 length equals 15 residues. Germline CDR1 is LNHDA and CDR2 is SQIVND (reference sequence). The V and J ends lost 4 bases and 1 base, in that order; junction bases with no gene match: 6. The CDR3 is CASSTGTGHSYEQYF. In DNA form, the CDR3 reads TGTGCCAGTAGTACTGGGACAGGCCATTCCTACGAGCAGTACTTC.

This clone was recorded once. V usage is TRBV6-1 and J usage is TRBJ1-5, with 8 bases identical to TRBD1. With 3 bases clipped from V and 3 bases from J, the junction kept 10 bases outside the gene matches. This CDR3 comprises 17 residues. CDR1 and CDR2 from the germline V gene are MNHNS and SASEGT. Here the CDR3 DNA reads TGTGCCAGCAGTGAGAGTCAGGGGGCGCGAAACAATCAGCCCCAGCATTTT. Translating it yields CASSESQGARNNQPQHF.